A selection of T cell receptor beta chains follows, all from one sample in a study of immune evolution from preneoplasia to lung adenocarcinoma. The protocol was immunoSEQ multiplex PCR, while the TCRdb copy is restricted to in-frame clones and leaves out a portion. The data show fewer than 9,000 clones, with roughly three quarters seen just once and roughly 6.1% held by the top ten. The sequenced material came from FFPE adjacent normal lung tissue. The receptors come from a person between 55 and 80 years old with lung adenocarcinoma. Each CDR3 is given with its conserved first and last residue. The order of the fields is D gene, J gene, clone size, V gene, CDR3 DNA, CDR3 protein. D genes are given only for firm matches. A clone size is listed for some rows: how often the clone was seen (once, few, many), or a class if it is expanded.

NA TRBJ1-1 NA TRBV6-1 TGTGCCAGCAGTGCAAACCGGGACACTGAAGCTTTCTTT CASSANRDTEAFF
NA TRBJ2-7 NA TRBV6-6 TGTGCCAGCAGTTACCGGGACATCTACGAGCAGTACTTC CASSYRDIYEQYF
TRBD1 TRBJ2-2 NA TRBV30 TGTGCCTGGAGTTCCACAGGGGTGGCGGTCACCGGGGAGCTGTTTTTT CAWSSTGVAVTGELFF
TRBD1 TRBJ2-7 NA TRBV5-1 TGCGCCAGCAGAACTAGGTGGACAGGGCATTACGAGCAGTACTTC CASRTRWTGHYEQYF
TRBD2 TRBJ2-7 once TRBV29-1 TGCAGCGTTGTCCCCGGGGGGGTGAGCTCCTACGAGCAGTACTTC CSVVPGGVSSYEQYF
NA TRBJ2-7 NA TRBV30 TGTGCCTGGAGTGTAGGAGGGGCGTCCTACGAGCAGTACTTC CAWSVGGASYEQYF
NA TRBJ2-1 NA TRBV6-6 TGTGCCAGCAGTTACGGTTCTGAGCAGTTCTTC CASSYGSEQFF
NA TRBJ2-7 once TRBV4-2 TGTGCCAGCAGCCAAGATCTCGACGGGAGCTACGAGCAGTACTTC CASSQDLDGSYEQYF
NA TRBJ2-1 NA TRBV7-2 TGTGCCAGCAGCCCCCGTGTGGGCAATGAGCAGTTCTTC CASSPRVGNEQFF
NA TRBJ1-1 NA TRBV29-1 TGCAGCGTCCCACAGGACAGCCGCGAAGCTTTCTTT CSVPQDSREAFF
NA TRBJ2-3 NA TRBV27 TGTGCCAGCAGTTTATTCCAATCTAGCACAGATACGCAGTATTTT CASSLFQSSTDTQYF
TRBD1 TRBJ2-3 NA TRBV5-1 TGCGCCAGCAGCTCGGGACAGGGGCACAGCACAGATACGCAGTATTTT CASSSGQGHSTDTQYF
NA TRBJ2-2 NA TRBV10-3 TGTGCCATCAGTGACCGTGGCTTCCCGAACACCGGGGAGCTGTTTTTT CAISDRGFPNTGELFF
NA TRBJ1-5 few TRBV19 TGTGCCAGTAGGAGGGGGGCCGATAGCAATCAGCCCCAGCATTTT CASRRGADSNQPQHF
NA TRBJ1-1 once TRBV10-3 TGTGCCATCAGTGAAATCGCGTCCGGGAACACTGAAGCTTTCTTT CAISEIASGNTEAFF
TRBD2 TRBJ2-7 NA TRBV5-4 TGTGCCAGCAGCTTCCGGGGGGAGACTCGAGAGCAGTACTTC CASSFRGETREQYF
NA TRBJ2-2 few TRBV6-5 TGTGCCAGCAGTCAACCGGGACAGAACACCGGGGAGCTGTTTTTT CASSQPGQNTGELFF
TRBD1 TRBJ1-2 few TRBV20-1 TGCAGTGGGGACAGGGACTATGGCTACACCTTC CSGDRDYGYTF
TRBD2 TRBJ2-3 once TRBV27 TGTGCCAGCAGTTTACTTTTGGGAGGGGCAGATACGCAGTATTTT CASSLLLGGADTQYF
NA TRBJ2-1 once TRBV18 TGTGCCAGCTCACCACTCCCATTCAATGAGCAGTTCTTC CASSPLPFNEQFF
TRBD1 TRBJ1-1 once TRBV7-2 TGTGCCAGCAGCTACGACAGGGGAATCACTGAAGCTTTCTTT CASSYDRGITEAFF
NA TRBJ2-3 NA TRBV7-8 TGTGCCAGCAGCTTGGCGGAGGCTAGCACAGATACGCAGTATTTT CASSLAEASTDTQYF
NA TRBJ2-2 NA TRBV9 TGTGCCAGCAGCATCCTAGGCACCGGGGAGCTGTTTTTT CASSILGTGELFF
NA TRBJ2-3 NA TRBV7-2 TGTGCCAGCAGCCCCACTTTGGGCACAGATACGCAGTATTTT CASSPTLGTDTQYF
TRBD1 TRBJ1-2 few TRBV2 TGTGCCAGCAGCCCGGACAGGGGGGCAGGGGATGGCTACACCTTC CASSPDRGAGDGYTF
NA TRBJ2-1 NA TRBV5-4 TGTGCCAGCAGCTGGCCTCCGGGCGGGGGCGGCGAGTTGAATGAGCAGTTCTTC CASSWPPGGGGELNEQFF
NA TRBJ2-7 NA TRBV9 TGTGCCAGCAGCGTAGGGGGGAGCTCCTACGAGCAGTACTTC CASSVGGSSYEQYF
NA TRBJ2-2 NA TRBV4-2 TGTGCCAGCAGCCAAGACCCCGCGAACACCGGGGAGCTGTTTTTT CASSQDPANTGELFF